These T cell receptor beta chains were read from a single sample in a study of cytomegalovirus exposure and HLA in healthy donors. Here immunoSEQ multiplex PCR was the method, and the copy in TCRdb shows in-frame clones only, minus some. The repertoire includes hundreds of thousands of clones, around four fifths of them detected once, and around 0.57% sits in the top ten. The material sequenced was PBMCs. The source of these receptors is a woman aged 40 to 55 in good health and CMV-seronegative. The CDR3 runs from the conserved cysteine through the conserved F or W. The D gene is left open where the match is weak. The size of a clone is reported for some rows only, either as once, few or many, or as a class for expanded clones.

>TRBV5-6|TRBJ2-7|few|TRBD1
CASSLGELQGAGEQYF
TGTGCCAGCAGCCTGGGGGAGTTACAGGGGGCCGGGGAGCAGTACTTC
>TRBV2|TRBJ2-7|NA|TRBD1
CASRTGTGNEQYF
TGTGCCAGCAGAACCGGGACAGGGAACGAGCAGTACTTC
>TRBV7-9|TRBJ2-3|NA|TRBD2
CASIHPLADLTDTQYF
TGTGCCAGCATCCATCCCCTAGCGGACCTTACAGATACGCAGTATTTT
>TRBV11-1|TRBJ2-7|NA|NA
CASSLGFGYEQYF
TGTGCCAGCAGCTTAGGTTTCGGTTACGAGCAGTACTTC
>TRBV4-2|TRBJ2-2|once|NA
CASSQERRNTGELFF
TGTGCCAGCAGCCAAGAACGGAGAAACACCGGGGAGCTGTTTTTT
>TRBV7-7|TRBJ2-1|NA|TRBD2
CASSLARGGLDEQFF
TGTGCTAGCAGCTTAGCGCGGGGGGGCCTTGATGAGCAGTTCTTC
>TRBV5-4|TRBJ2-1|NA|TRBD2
CASSWGLAVSSYNEQFF
TGTGCCAGCAGCTGGGGACTAGCGGTAAGCTCCTACAATGAGCAGTTCTTC
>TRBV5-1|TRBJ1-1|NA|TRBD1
CASSTTGAGGTEAFF
TGCGCCAGCAGCACGACCGGGGCAGGGGGCACTGAAGCTTTCTTT
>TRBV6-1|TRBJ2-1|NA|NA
CASSEPSIVAGKQFF
TGTGCCAGCAGTGAACCCTCTATCGTGGCGGGGAAGCAGTTCTTC
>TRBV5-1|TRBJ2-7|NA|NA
CASSFRQATDEQYF
TGCGCCAGCAGCTTTCGACAGGCCACCGACGAGCAGTACTTC
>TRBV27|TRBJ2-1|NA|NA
CASSRGTQGRNEQFF
TGTGCCAGCAGTAGGGGGACGCAAGGAAGGAATGAGCAGTTCTTC
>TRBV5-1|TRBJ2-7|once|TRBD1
CASSLTSGTGAYEQYF
TGCGCCAGCAGCTTGACCTCCGGGACAGGGGCCTACGAGCAGTACTTC
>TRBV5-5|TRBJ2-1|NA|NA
CASSLDRPDTYEQFF
TGTGCCAGCAGCTTGGACAGGCCGGACACTTATGAGCAGTTCTTC
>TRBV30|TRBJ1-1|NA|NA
CAWDMGGANTEAFF
TGTGCCTGGGACATGGGGGGGGCGAACACTGAAGCTTTCTTT
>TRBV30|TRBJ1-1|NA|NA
CAWRSPSAGNTEAFF
TGTGCCTGGAGAAGTCCTTCTGCGGGGAACACTGAAGCTTTCTTT
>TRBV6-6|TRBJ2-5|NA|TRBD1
CASSRQGPGGTQYF
TGTGCCAGCAGCCGACAGGGGCCCGGGGGGACCCAGTACTTC
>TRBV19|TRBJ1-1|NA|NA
CASSISSGLGEAFF
TGTGCCAGTAGTATAAGTTCGGGTTTGGGTGAAGCTTTCTTT
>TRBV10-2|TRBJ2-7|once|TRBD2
CASSDPYGLAANYEQYF
TGCGCCAGCAGTGACCCCTACGGACTAGCGGCCAACTACGAGCAGTACTTC
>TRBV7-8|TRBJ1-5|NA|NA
CASSFRGQDNQPQHF
TGTGCCAGCAGCTTTAGGGGCCAGGACAATCAGCCCCAGCATTTT
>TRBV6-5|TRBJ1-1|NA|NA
CASRNKAEAFF
TGTGCCAGCAGGAACAAAGCTGAAGCTTTCTTT
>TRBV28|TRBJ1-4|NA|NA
CASSRRQEKLFF
TGTGCCAGCAGCCGAAGACAGGAAAAACTGTTTTTT
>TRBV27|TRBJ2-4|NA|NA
CASRGRDIQYF
TGTGCCAGCCGAGGGAGAGACATTCAGTACTTC
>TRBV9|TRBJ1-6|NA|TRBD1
CASSPIQGNSPLHF
TGTGCCAGCAGCCCCATACAGGGGAATTCACCCCTCCACTTT
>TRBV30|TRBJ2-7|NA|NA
CAWSIGAYEQYF
TGTGCCTGGAGTATCGGAGCCTACGAGCAGTACTTC
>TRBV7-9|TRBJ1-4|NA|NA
CASRPRPASSGTNEKLFF
TGTGCCAGCAGACCTCGACCGGCGTCCTCCGGGACTAATGAAAAACTGTTTTTT
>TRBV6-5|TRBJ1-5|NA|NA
CASSSGTGLGQPQHF
TGTGCCAGCAGTTCAGGCACAGGGCTTGGTCAGCCCCAGCATTTT
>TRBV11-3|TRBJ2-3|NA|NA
CASSLDPGADTQYF
TGTGCCAGCAGCTTAGATCCGGGGGCAGATACGCAGTATTTT
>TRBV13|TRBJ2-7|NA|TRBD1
CASSGTGRATYEQYF
TGTGCCAGCAGCGGGACAGGGCGAGCGACCTACGAGCAGTACTTC
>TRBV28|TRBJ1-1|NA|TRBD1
CASSLRQGVMNTEAFF
TGTGCCAGCAGTTTGAGACAGGGTGTAATGAACACTGAAGCTTTCTTT
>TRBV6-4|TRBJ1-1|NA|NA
CARGGGEAFF
TGTGCCAGGGGAGGTGGGGAAGCTTTCTTT
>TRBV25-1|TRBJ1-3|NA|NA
CASSETDRNTIYF
TGTGCCAGCAGTGAAACAGACAGAAACACCATATATTTT
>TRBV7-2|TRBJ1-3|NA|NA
CASSLSSGVGNTIYF
TGTGCCAGCAGCTTGTCATCCGGGGTGGGAAACACCATATATTTT
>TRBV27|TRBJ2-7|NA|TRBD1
CASSLSLTGTGGEQYF
TGTGCCAGCAGTTTATCCTTAACAGGGACAGGGGGCGAGCAGTACTTC
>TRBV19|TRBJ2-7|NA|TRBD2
CASSWGGFYEQYF
TGTGCCAGTAGTTGGGGGGGATTCTACGAGCAGTACTTC
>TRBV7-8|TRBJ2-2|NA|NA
CASSLGTLPRSGELFF
TGTGCCAGCAGCCTGGGGACATTGCCCAGGTCCGGGGAGCTGTTTTTT
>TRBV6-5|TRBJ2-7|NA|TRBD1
CASRTGTSYEQYF
TGTGCCAGCAGGACAGGGACAAGCTACGAGCAGTACTTC
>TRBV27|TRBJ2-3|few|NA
CASSLRGSDTQYF
TGTGCCAGCAGTTTGCGAGGTTCAGATACGCAGTATTTT
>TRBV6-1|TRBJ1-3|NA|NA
CASSGRERLRPGNTIYF
TGTGCCAGCAGTGGACGGGAAAGACTTCGCCCTGGAAACACCATATATTTT
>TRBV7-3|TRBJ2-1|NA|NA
CASSLTSYNEQFF
TGTGCCAGCAGCTTAACTAGCTACAATGAGCAGTTCTTC
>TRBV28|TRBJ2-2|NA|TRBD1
CASSFSRGRTGELFF
TGTGCCAGCAGTTTTAGCAGGGGGCGGACCGGGGAGCTGTTTTTT
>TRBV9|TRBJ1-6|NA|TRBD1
CASNDPDRGESPLHF
TGTGCCAGCAACGACCCGGACAGGGGAGAGTCACCCCTCCACTTT
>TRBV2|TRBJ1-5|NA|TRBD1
CASSGGQGNQPQHF
TGTGCCAGCAGTGGGGGACAGGGCAATCAGCCCCAGCATTTT
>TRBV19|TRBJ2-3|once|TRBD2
CASSPRGGGADTQYF
TGTGCCAGTAGTCCCCGGGGCGGGGGGGCAGATACGCAGTATTTT
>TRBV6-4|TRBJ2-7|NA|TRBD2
CASSAAAGGIYEQYF
TGTGCCAGCAGTGCCGCCGCGGGGGGCATTTACGAGCAGTACTTC
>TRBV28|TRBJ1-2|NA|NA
CASSFGAGVEGYTF
TGTGCCAGCAGTTTCGGGGCAGGGGTTGAAGGCTACACCTTC
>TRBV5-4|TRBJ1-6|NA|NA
CASSLQGSNSPLHF
TGTGCCAGCAGCTTGCAGGGCTCTAATTCACCCCTCCACTTT
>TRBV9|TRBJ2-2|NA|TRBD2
CASSVGGGAEELFF
TGTGCCAGCAGCGTTGGCGGGGGGGCCGAGGAGCTGTTTTTT
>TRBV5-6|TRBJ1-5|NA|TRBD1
CASSWGQGGQPQHF
TGTGCCAGCAGCTGGGGACAGGGCGGCCAGCCCCAGCATTTT
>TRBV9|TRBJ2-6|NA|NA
CASSPRVGVSGANVLTF
TGTGCCAGCAGCCCAAGGGTCGGGGTCTCTGGGGCCAACGTCCTGACTTTC
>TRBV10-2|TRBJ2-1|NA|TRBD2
CAVSGGLAYNEQFF
TGCGCCGTCAGCGGGGGGCTGGCCTACAATGAGCAGTTCTTC
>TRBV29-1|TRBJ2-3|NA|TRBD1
CSWGQGAGDTQYF
TGCAGCTGGGGGCAGGGGGCAGGAGATACGCAGTATTTT
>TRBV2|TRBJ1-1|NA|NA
CASSVRSTEALF
TGTGCCAGCAGTGTAAGGAGCACTGAAGCTCTCTTT